Following are 3 T cell receptor beta chains from one sample sequenced in a study of T cells in Graves' hyperthyroidism and ophthalmopathy (dated by TCRdb to about 2019). The library was made by multiplex PCR. Sequencing took place on an Illumina HiSeq 2000. Amplification of TCR beta CDR3 regions was carried out from RNA transcripts. For the first round of RT-PCR on the TCR CDR3, the HTBI primer set was used together with the Qiagen OneStep RT-PCR kit. TCRdb trimmed the raw reads at Q25, called clones with MiXCR and kept productive beta chains. Every CDR3 protein is listed once, alongside the most common genes and DNA of its rows. This sample gives fewer than 650,000 distinct CDR3 sequences in total; about 46% of them show up just once. In total, the top ten clones hold about 43% of the sample. The specimen sequenced was peripheral blood or thyroid tissue (not recorded which). Receptors were obtained from an adult woman with Graves' disease, either hyperthyroidism or ophthalmopathy (not recorded which).

In its sample, this clonotype was seen many times. The chain links TRBV3-1 to TRBJ1-1; D gene ambiguous. CDR3 size: 11 residues. Trimming pared 6 bases from V and 7 bases from J, leaving 9 bases between. Germline values: CDR1 LGHDT, CDR2 YNNKEL (reference sequence). CDR3 sequence reads: CASSWGVEAFF. Here the CDR3 DNA reads TGTGCCAGCAGTTGGGGTGTTGAAGCTTTCTTT.

This clonotype was counted a few times. This chain uses TRBV5-4 with TRBJ2-2, with D maybe TRBD2 (5 bases). The V and J ends lost 4 bases and 5 bases respectively, with 12 bases between them. Germline V lookup: CDR1 SGHNT, CDR2 YYREEE (reference sequence). This CDR3 contains 14 residues. The CDR3 loop reads CASSADGKTGELFF. The CDR3 DNA reads as TGTGCCAGCAGCGCGGACGGGAAGACCGGGGAGCTGTTTTTT.

The CDR3 sequence: CARGTSTYEQYF. The CDR3 DNA reads as TGTGCTCGCGGGACGTCCACCTACGAGCAGTACTTC. V gene TRBV10-3 combines with J gene TRBJ2-7; perhaps TRBD2 as D (6 bases). The length of the CDR3 is 12 residues. The germline gives CDR1 ENHRY, CDR2 SYGVKD.